One sample yielded the 26 T cell receptor beta chains listed below, sequenced in a study of OX40 agonist ivuxolimab in advanced cancers. Clones were read by immunoSEQ multiplex PCR, and TCRdb kept only the in-frame ones, dropping some. The sample records about 95,000 clones, approximately 85% being singletons. Sample: CD4+ or CD8+ T cells sorted from blood, taken in a trial of the OX40 agonist ivuxolimab. Receptors originate from an adult with an advanced solid tumor such as melanoma, head and neck, liver or kidney cancer.

This clone occurred a few times. The chain employs TRBV4-2 and TRBJ1-5; perhaps TRBD1 as D (5 bases). The germline CDR1 and CDR2 sequences are LGHNA and YNFKEQ. Trimming removed 0 bases from V and 5 bases from J, with 14 bases in between. CDR3 length: 16 residues. The CDR3: CASSQDRGGPYQPQHF. The CDR3 DNA reads as TGTGCCAGCAGCCAAGATAGGGGCGGACCGTATCAGCCCCAGCATTTT.

In this sample, this clone turned up once. The rearrangement joins TRBV30 to TRBJ2-5; TRBD2 matches 13 bases. The V gene end was trimmed by 3 bases and the J gene end by 3 bases; junction bases not matched to a gene: 4. The CDR3 is 15 residues long. The V gene's germline CDR1 is GTSNPN and CDR2 SVGIG (reference sequence). CDR3 sequence (DNA): TGTGCCTGGAGCCCTGGACTAGCGGGAGAAGAGACCCAGTACTTC. This codes for CAWSPGLAGEETQYF.

The table lists this clone with a few counts. This chain uses TRBV7-9 with TRBJ1-1; D unclear. Germline V gene sequence: CDR1 SEHNR, CDR2 FQNEAQ (reference sequence). Trimming removed 4 bases from V and 2 bases from J, with 5 bases in between. CDR3 size: 12 residues. In DNA form, the CDR3 reads TGTGCCAGCAGCTCCTATAACACTGAAGCTTTCTTT. Translating gives CASSSYNTEAFF.

V and J are TRBV15 and TRBJ2-1, with TRBD2 identical over 9 bases. CDR3 length equals 16 residues. From germline, CDR1 is LNHNV and CDR2 YYDKDF (reference sequence). The J segment lost 4 bases and the V segment lost 8 bases, leaving 12 bases of the junction unmatched. The CDR3 loop reads CATGGGRAFLYNEQFF. The CDR3 DNA reads as TGTGCCACCGGGGGCGGGAGGGCTTTCTTATACAATGAGCAGTTCTTC.

The chain links TRBV20-1 to TRBJ2-2; D not certain. CDR3 length: 11 amino acids. Germline V gives CDR1 DFQATT, CDR2 SNEGSKA (reference sequence). Trimming removed 6 bases from V and 1 base from J, with 3 bases in between. Here the CDR3 reads CSAQNTGELFF. CDR3 in DNA: TGCAGTGCCCAGAACACCGGGGAGCTGTTTTTT.

The chain has TRBV4-1 and TRBJ1-5, with TRBD1 as a possible D gene (5 bases). The CDR3 has 13 residues. V lost 2 bases to trimming and J lost 9 bases, with 11 bases between them. The germline V gene encodes CDR1 MGHRA and CDR2 YSYEKL. The CDR3 nucleotides read TGCGCCAGCAGCCAAACAGGTTCCCCGCCCCAGCATTTT. Protein product: CASSQTGSPPQHF.

The genes are TRBV7-6 and TRBJ1-3; D might be TRBD1 (6 bases). The germline V gene encodes CDR1 SGHVS and CDR2 FNYEAQ. The V and J ends lost 1 base and 0 bases respectively, with 13 bases between them. The CDR3 has 17 amino acids. This CDR3 reads CASSLGAGGFSGNTIYF. The CDR3 coding sequence is TGTGCCAGCAGCTTAGGGGCCGGGGGCTTCTCTGGAAACACCATATATTTT.

This rearrangement joins TRBV5-1 to TRBJ1-1, with D tentatively TRBD1 (5 bases). V dropped 0 bases and J dropped 1 base, with 13 bases sitting between them. Germline values: CDR1 SGHRS, CDR2 YFSETQ. The CDR3 is made up of 16 amino acids. CDR3 in amino acids: CASSLVGRGSNTEAFF. The CDR3 region has the DNA TGCGCCAGCAGCTTGGTGGGACGCGGGTCGAACACTGAAGCTTTCTTT.

This clone was seen a handful of times. The rearrangement uses TRBV5-6 and TRBJ2-2, with D tentatively TRBD1 or TRBD2 (5 bases each). The CDR3 is 16 amino acids. Trimming left V 4 bases short and J 4 bases short, with 17 bases between. Germline V gene data show CDR1 as SGHDT and CDR2 as YYEEEE. CDR3: CASSPGPFYGTGELFF. CDR3 in DNA: TGTGCCAGCAGCCCGGGACCGTTCTATGGCACCGGGGAGCTGTTTTTT. The full variable domain, rest sourced from reference TRBV5-6 and TRBJ2-2, is DAGVTQSPTHLIKTRGQQVTLRCSPKSGHDTVSWYQQALGQGPQFIFQYYEEEERQRGNFPDRFSGHQFPNYSSELNVNALLLGDSALYLCASSPGPFYGTGELFFGEGSRLTVL.

This clone was seen a few times. The V and J genes are TRBV9 and TRBJ2-2; 10 nucleotides agree with TRBD2. The germline V gene encodes CDR1 SGDLS and CDR2 YYNGEE. Trimming at V came to 3 bases and at J to 1 base, leaving 12 bases not matched to a gene. The CDR3 runs 19 residues. The DNA of the CDR3 is TGTGCCAGCAGCGCAGGACTAGCGGAGATAAACTTGAACACCGGGGAGCTGTTTTTT. Residues: CASSAGLAEINLNTGELFF.

The chain has TRBV5-4 and TRBJ2-1; 10 bases align to TRBD1. The CDR3 loop spans 16 amino acids. The V segment lost 4 bases and the J segment 8 bases; nucleotides outside the gene matches: 12. Looked up from germline, CDR1 is SGHNT and CDR2 is YYREEE (reference sequence). CDR3: CASSTWDRGHSDEQFF. The CDR3 DNA is TGTGCCAGCAGCACCTGGGACAGGGGTCACTCCGATGAGCAGTTCTTC.

In DNA form, the CDR3 reads TGTGCCAGCAGGGACGGGGAGAACACTGAAGCTTTCTTT. Translating gives CASRDGENTEAFF. This chain links TRBV2 with TRBJ1-1; D is unclear. Trimming cost V 6 bases and J 1 base, with 9 bases left between them. The length of the CDR3 is 13 residues. Per germline, CDR1 SNHLY and CDR2 FYNNEI.

The V and J genes are TRBV14 and TRBJ2-6; D uncertain. This CDR3 spans 17 amino acids. Per the germline V gene, CDR1 is SGHDN and CDR2 is FVKESK. V lost 3 bases, J lost 0 bases, and 12 bases lay in between. CDR3 nucleotides: TGTGCCAGCAGCCACGGGCCGCCTTTCTCTGGGGCCAACGTCCTGACTTTC. Protein sequence: CASSHGPPFSGANVLTF.

This clone was seen ten or more times. In DNA form, the CDR3 reads TGTGCCAGTGGGGCACGGGGCCGGGAGCAGTTCTTC. Its protein is CASGARGREQFF. The V call is TRBV19, the J call TRBJ2-1, with D tentatively TRBD1 or TRBD2 (5 bases each). CDR1 and CDR2 (germline): LNHDA, SQIVND (reference sequence). V was clipped by 8 bases and J by 10 bases, with 15 bases between them. The CDR3 is 12 residues long.

The chain employs TRBV7-8 and TRBJ1-2; no clear D. The CDR3 totals 20 residues. V lost 1 base and J lost 4, with 28 bases in between. Germline lookup yields CDR1 SGHVS and CDR2 FQNEAQ. The CDR3 sequence is CASSLGPEGSPIPPLYGYTF. DNA for the CDR3: TGTGCCAGCAGCTTAGGGCCAGAAGGGTCCCCAATTCCACCCCTCTATGGCTACACCTTC.

Regarding this clone: A junction end diverges from the germline sequence, so it may reflect a read error. The chain has TRBV28 and TRBJ2-1; TRBD1 might be the D (5 bases). The germline V gene has CDR1 MDHEN and CDR2 SYDVKM. The CDR3 consists of 15 residues. CDR3 DNA: TGTGCCAGCAGTCCGACAGCGCTCGCGGCCAATGGGCAGTTCTTC. This codes for CASSPTALAANGQFF. The complete variable domain, with remaining parts taken from reference TRBV28 and TRBJ2-1, reads DVKVTQSSRYLVKRTGEKVFLECVQDMDHENMFWYRQDPGLGLRLIYFSYDVKMKEKGDIPEGYSVSREKKERFSLILESASTNQTSMYLCASSPTALAANGQFFGPGTRLTVL.

The chain carries TRBV4-1 and TRBJ2-1; D is unresolved. Trimming removed 0 bases from V and 6 bases from J, with 12 bases in between. CDR3 length equals 15 residues. Germline V gives CDR1 MGHRA, CDR2 YSYEKL. Here the CDR3 reads CASSQEAFEVNEQFF. DNA for the CDR3: TGCGCCAGCAGCCAAGAGGCCTTCGAGGTCAATGAGCAGTTCTTC.

This clone was recorded once. In DNA form, the CDR3 reads TGTGCCACCAGCAGGGATTATAGCAATCAGCCCCAGCATTTT. This codes for CATSRDYSNQPQHF. This chain links TRBV15 with TRBJ1-5; D gene uncertain. Germline V gene lookup returns CDR1 LNHNV and CDR2 YYDKDF (reference sequence). CDR3 length: 14 residues. V was trimmed by 3 bases and J by 0 bases, leaving 6 bases between them.

This chain uses TRBV7-9 with TRBJ1-4, with D possibly matching TRBD1 (5 bases). The CDR3 totals 15 residues. Looked up from germline, CDR1 is SEHNR and CDR2 is FQNEAQ (reference sequence). V was shortened by 0 bases and J by 7 bases, with 12 bases between the two germline ends. The CDR3 loop reads CASSLAGQGLEKLFF. For the CDR3, the DNA is TGTGCCAGCAGCTTAGCAGGGCAGGGCCTTGAAAAACTGTTTTTT.

V and J are TRBV11-2 and TRBJ1-4; D may be TRBD1 (6 bases). V dropped 1 base and J dropped 0 bases, with 12 bases sitting between them. The CDR3 extends over 17 amino acids. Germline V CDR1 and CDR2: SGHAT, FQNNGV. DNA of the CDR3: TGTGCCAGCAGCTTAGTAGGGCAGGGGCCAACTAATGAAAAACTGTTTTTT. Its protein is CASSLVGQGPTNEKLFF.

The chain uses TRBV11-2 and TRBJ2-7, with 9 bases matching TRBD1. Germline values: CDR1 SGHAT, CDR2 FQNNGV. The CDR3 spans 15 residues. V was clipped by 3 bases and J by 6 bases; unmatched bases: 9. For the CDR3, the DNA is TGTGCCAGCAGCTTCTCTATCGGACAGGGGTCCGAGCAGTACTTC. Translating gives CASSFSIGQGSEQYF.

V is TRBV19 and J is TRBJ1-2, with 7 nucleotides matching TRBD1. The germline CDR1 and CDR2 sequences are LNHDA and SQIVND (reference sequence). CDR3 length: 13 residues. After removal of 5 bases from V and 4 bases from J, the junction contained 4 bases not matched to a gene. DNA for the CDR3: TGTGCCAGTAGTCCCCGACAGGGCTATGGCTACACCTTC. Translated: CASSPRQGYGYTF.

The rearrangement joins TRBV5-1 to TRBJ2-7; 9 nucleotides line up with TRBD2. CDR3 size: 13 residues. Per the germline V gene, CDR1 is SGHRS and CDR2 is YFSETQ. The V gene end was trimmed by 4 bases and the J gene end by 6 bases; junction bases not matched to a gene: 5. CDR3 coding DNA: TGCGCCAGCAGCGGGCTAGCGGGAAGCGAGCAGTACTTC. It translates to CASSGLAGSEQYF.

This clone was seen repeatedly, ten times or more. The chain has TRBV7-8 and TRBJ1-2, with 9 bases fitting TRBD1. Germline assignment: CDR1 SGHVS and CDR2 FQNEAQ. The ends lost 4 bases at V and 8 bases at J; junction bases unmatched: 8. The CDR3 runs to 14 residues. The CDR3 spells CASSSTQGAEGYTF. As DNA, the CDR3 is TGTGCCAGCAGCTCCACACAGGGGGCCGAGGGCTACACCTTC.

The CDR3 sequence is CASSYDRASQPQHF. CDR3 sequence (DNA): TGTGCCAGCTCGTATGACAGGGCTAGTCAGCCCCAGCATTTT. The chain carries TRBV18 and TRBJ1-5, with 7 bases that match TRBD1. From germline, CDR1 is KGHSH and CDR2 LQKENI. The CDR3 is 14 amino acids. V shed 6 bases and J 6 bases; nucleotides not matched to a gene: 8.

V and J are TRBV5-1 and TRBJ2-7; D remains ambiguous. V lost 3 bases to trimming and J lost 2 bases, with 15 bases between them. CDR1 and CDR2 from the germline V gene are SGHRS and YFSETQ. The CDR3 loop spans 15 amino acids. The CDR3 loop is CASSYFSGTTYEQYF. CDR3 coding DNA: TGCGCCAGCAGCTACTTCTCGGGCACAACCTACGAGCAGTACTTC.